This paragraph reports one T cell receptor (beta chain). The sample holds many counts of this clonotype. This clone's antigen is unknown. No quality values exist for individual bases; no much larger clone is one base distant. The sequencer was an Illumina HiSeq 1500. TCRdb reran the public reads through fastp at Q25 and MiXCR, keeping productive beta chains. Each CDR3 protein gets just one entry, which takes the most common genes and DNA from the rows behind it. The sample table holds about 490,000 distinct CDR3 sequences, of which about 11% were seen once. The biggest ten clones account for 9.5% to 13% of the sample. The sample comes from a study of T cell repertoires in cytomegalovirus infection (dated by TCRdb to between 2018 and 2021). For the wider study: Donor HLA type was relevant to the analysis, because carriage of CMV infection together with the matching HLA type was indicated by public TCR beta signatures.

The cysteine opens and the phenylalanine closes a CDR3 of 13 amino acids. The read is trimmed to its CDR3 DNA, 39 bases read in frame from base 1. Reading the germline V gene gives CDR1 SGHTA and CDR2 FQGNSA. V loses 6 bases of germline sequence and J loses 7 bases, and the interval between the two ends is 12 bases. The investigation overall reported the following: In both this cohort and an independent roughly 400-donor cohort, the cumulative frequency of public TCR beta family members distinguished carriers of CMV infection plus the relevant HLA type. In the ex vivo response, HLA-C-restricted CMV-specific TCR beta clonotypes were dominant, and in two of eight donors the single most frequent clonotype came from this HLA-C-restricted group.

This receptor was taken from a human donor in good health (CMV status not recorded). Some clones in this sample may be carry-over from other donors' samples. Sequences were obtained from PBMCs. The V gene is TRBV7-2 and the J gene is TRBJ2-2; the D region possibly corresponds to TRBD2 (6 bases align). At the DNA level, the sequence is TGTGCCAGCAGTTCTAGCGCCGGCGGGGAGCTGTTTTTT. This translates into CASSSSAGGELFF.